Shown below are 7 T cell receptor beta chains from a single sample sequenced in a study of shared clonotypes between healthy human individuals. Measured with immunoSEQ multiplex PCR; TCRdb has only the in-frame clones, and not every one. Of a few million clones in the sample, roughly 90% were seen once. The material sequenced was naive CD4+ T cells from PBMCs. Subset defined: CD45RA+ positively selected. These receptors all come from a man between 18 and 35 years old in good health. Some clones in this sample may be carry-over from other donors' samples.

The J gene is TRBJ2-1, the V gene TRBV6-6; D unresolved. This CDR3 is 16 amino acids long. The germline V gene has CDR1 MNHNY and CDR2 SVGAGI (reference sequence). The ends were cut back, 6 bases at V and 0 bases at J, with 15 bases in the middle. This chain's CDR3 is CASSFGAPSSYNEQFF. DNA of the CDR3: TGTGCCAGCAGCTTCGGAGCGCCGAGCTCCTACAATGAGCAGTTCTTC.

This chain joins TRBV28 and TRBJ2-5, with 10 bases aligning to TRBD2. Looked up from germline, CDR1 is MDHEN and CDR2 is SYDVKM. Germline trimming cut 6 bases from V and 2 bases from J; bases unmatched to any gene: 6. The CDR3 runs to 15 residues. For the CDR3, the DNA is TGTGCCAGCAGCGAAGCGGGAGGGCCACAAGAGACCCAGTACTTC. Its protein is CASSEAGGPQETQYF.

The chain links TRBV6-6 to TRBJ2-1, with 8 bases lining up with TRBD1. The trim removed 6 bases at V and 0 bases at J, leaving 7 bases unmatched. Germline V gives CDR1 MNHNY, CDR2 SVGAGI (reference sequence). The CDR3 totals 16 residues. As DNA, the CDR3 is TGTGCCAGCAGACACCACGGACAGGGCTCCTACAATGAGCAGTTCTTC. Translating it yields CASRHHGQGSYNEQFF.

The chain joins TRBV4-1 to TRBJ2-5; D may match TRBD1 or TRBD2 (6 bases each). CDR3 length equals 15 residues. Between the trimmed V and J ends, which lost 4 bases and 3 bases, there was a span of 15 bases. Germline V gene data show CDR1 as MGHRA and CDR2 as YSYEKL. CDR3 nucleotides: TGCGCCAGCAGCCTCACCGGACAGCGGGAAGAGACCCAGTACTTC. Protein sequence: CASSLTGQREETQYF.

The CDR3 coding sequence is TGTGCCAGCAGCCCCGGGACAGGGGGCAGAAACACCATATATTTT. It specifies CASSPGTGGRNTIYF. The rearrangement joins TRBV7-9 to TRBJ1-3; TRBD1 matches 12 bases. Trimming cost V 5 bases and J 5 bases; bases outside gene matches: 4. The CDR3 covers 15 residues. Germline V lookup: CDR1 SEHNR, CDR2 FQNEAQ (reference sequence).

CDR3 in DNA: TGTGCCAGCTCACCACCCTCGGGCAGGGGATACGAGCAGTACTTC. It is translated as CASSPPSGRGYEQYF. The chain has TRBV18 and TRBJ2-7; possibly TRBD1 for D (6 bases). The CDR3 is 15 residues long. Germline CDR1 KGHSH, CDR2 LQKENI. Trimming shortened V by 0 bases and J by 4 bases, and 13 bases separated the two germline ends.

The chain uses TRBV4-1 and TRBJ2-7, with a tentative D call TRBD2 (6 bases). Germline V lookup: CDR1 MGHRA, CDR2 YSYEKL. V shed 1 base and J shed 5 bases, with 21 bases lying between them. This CDR3 has 17 residues. Written as DNA, the CDR3 is TGCGCCAGCAGCCAAGGAATCCGGTTTGGGAGGTGGGACGAGCAGTACTTC. This gives the protein CASSQGIRFGRWDEQYF.